The 30 T cell receptor beta chains below all came from one sample that was sequenced in a study of pediatric ulcerative colitis. Clones were sequenced by immunoSEQ multiplex PCR, and TCRdb holds only the in-frame ones, with some missing. The table records about 14,000 clones, 85% to 90% of them present only once. The sequencing input was blood. Every receptor here comes from a boy between 5 and 17 years old with moderate ulcerative colitis.

This chain connects TRBV10-3 to TRBJ2-1; TRBD2 aligns across 9 bases. The V gene's germline CDR1 is ENHRY and CDR2 SYGVKD. Germline trimming cut 10 bases from V and 6 bases from J; bases unmatched to any gene: 16. The CDR3 length is 16 residues. CDR3 coding DNA: TGTGCCACCCTTGGGAATAGCGGGGGAATTAGCAATGAGCAGTTCTTC. This sequence encodes CATLGNSGGISNEQFF.

The chain uses TRBV5-1 and TRBJ2-5; a weak D match, TRBD2 (7 bases). The CDR3 runs 15 residues. In germline, CDR1 is SGHRS, CDR2 YFSETQ. V gave up 3 bases and J gave up 4 bases, with 16 bases separating them. DNA of the CDR3: TGCGCCAGCAGCTCGGGGAGGGACATTGGAGAGACCCAGTACTTC. It specifies CASSSGRDIGETQYF.

Here the CDR3 DNA reads TGCAGTGCTAGGGGCTACAATGAGCAGTTCTTC. Protein product: CSARGYNEQFF. The chain employs TRBV20-1 and TRBJ2-1; D remains ambiguous. CDR3 size: 11 residues. Germline CDR1 is DFQATT and CDR2 is SNEGSKA (reference sequence). Trimming took 3 bases from V and 3 from J, leaving 3 bases between them.

The CDR3 DNA follows: TGTGCCACCAGCAGAGTTAGGACTAGCTATAAACCTAGCACAGATACGCAGTATTTT. This sequence encodes CATSRVRTSYKPSTDTQYF. This chain links TRBV15 with TRBJ2-3; 8 bases match TRBD2. CDR3 length equals 19 residues. Germline CDR1 is LNHNV and CDR2 is YYDKDF (reference sequence). The V and J ends lost 1 base and 0 bases, in that order; junction bases with no gene match: 12. Full variable domain (outside the CDR3, taken from reference TRBV15 and TRBJ2-3): DAMVIQNPRYQVTQFGKPVTLSCSQTLNHNVMYWYQQKSSQAPKLLFHYYDKDFNNEADTPDNFQSRRPNTSFCFLDIRSPGLGDTAMYLCATSRVRTSYKPSTDTQYFGPGTRLTVL.

The chain couples TRBV7-9 to TRBJ2-2; 7 positions match TRBD1. V shed 5 bases, J shed 3 bases, and the junction held 9 bases outside the gene matches. Germline lookup yields CDR1 SEHNR and CDR2 FQNEAQ (reference sequence). The CDR3 sequence is 16 residues long. CDR3 region: CASSKRGGADTGELFF. The CDR3 coding sequence is TGTGCCAGCAGCAAAAGAGGGGGCGCGGACACCGGGGAGCTGTTTTTT.

The chain links TRBV15 to TRBJ2-7; 8 nucleotides match TRBD2. The V segment lost 3 bases and the J segment 6 bases; nucleotides outside the gene matches: 10. CDR1 is LNHNV, CDR2 YYDKDF, per germline (reference sequence). This CDR3 is built from 15 residues. The CDR3 sequence is CATSSTRGAPPEQYF. CDR3 sequence (DNA): TGTGCCACCAGCAGTACGCGGGGGGCCCCCCCCGAGCAGTACTTC.

This clone appeared a few times. The rearrangement joins TRBV7-6 to TRBJ1-6; D unclear. The V and J ends lost 10 bases and 2 bases respectively, with 12 bases between them. Germline V gene sequence: CDR1 SGHVS, CDR2 FNYEAQ. The CDR3 has 14 residues. CDR3 residues: CATNEGTYNSPLHF. The CDR3 DNA follows: TGTGCCACAAATGAAGGGACCTATAATTCACCCCTCCACTTT. Complete variable domain (other parts from reference TRBV7-6 and TRBJ1-6): GAGVSQSPRYKVTKRGQDVALRCDPISGHVSLYWYRQALGQGPEFLTYFNYEAQQDKSGLPNDRFSAERPEGSISTLTIQRTEQRDSAMYRCATNEGTYNSPLHFGNGTRLTVT.

The chain joins TRBV30 to TRBJ1-2, with D possibly TRBD1 on 6 matching bases. Trimming cost V 3 bases and J 7 bases, with 24 bases left between them. Germline V gene data show CDR1 as GTSNPN and CDR2 as SVGIG (reference sequence). The CDR3 is 16 residues long. DNA of the CDR3: TGTGCCTGGAGAAGGGGGGGCGCCGGACTAACCTTTGGCTACACCTTC. Residues: CAWRRGGAGLTFGYTF.

J is TRBJ2-7 and V is TRBV5-6; 11 bases are shared with TRBD1. J lost 2 bases, V lost 4 bases, and 5 bases had no gene match. Germline-derived CDR1 and CDR2 are SGHDT and YYEEEE. The CDR3 length is 15 residues. The CDR3 nucleotides are TGTGCCAGCAGCCATGGACAGGGGGCAACCTACGAGCAGTACTTC. Translation gives CASSHGQGATYEQYF.

This chain links TRBV4-2 with TRBJ1-2, with no clear D. V dropped 1 base and J dropped 4 bases, with 10 bases sitting between them. CDR1 LGHNA and CDR2 YNFKEQ come from the germline V gene. The CDR3 extends over 14 amino acids. The CDR3 loop reads CASSQAPQSYGYTF. In DNA form, the CDR3 reads TGTGCCAGCAGCCAAGCCCCGCAGAGCTATGGCTACACCTTC.

CDR3 coding DNA: TGTGCCAGCAGCGTAGGACTAGCGTCCTACGAGCAGTACTTC. The encoded protein is CASSVGLASYEQYF. The rearrangement uses TRBV9 and TRBJ2-7; 8 positions agree with TRBD2. There are 14 residues in the CDR3. Losses at the gene ends were 0 bases for V and 1 base for J; bases not matched to a gene: 0. Per the germline V gene, CDR1 is SGDLS and CDR2 is YYNGEE.

This rearrangement joins TRBV10-1 to TRBJ2-3; D remains ambiguous. Between the trimmed V and J ends, which lost 4 bases and 2 bases, there was a span of 13 bases. The length of the CDR3 is 15 residues. Germline CDR1 and CDR2: WNHNN and SYGVQD (reference sequence). CDR3 protein: CASSGTASTTDTQYF. CDR3 nucleotide sequence: TGCGCCAGCAGTGGGACGGCGTCGACCACAGATACGCAGTATTTT.

This clone was found once. This chain joins TRBV6-5 and TRBJ1-2; maybe TRBD1 (6 bases). The CDR3 spans 15 residues. V shed 0 bases and J shed 4 bases, with 12 bases lying between them. In germline, CDR1 is MNHEY, CDR2 SVGAGI. CDR3 coding DNA: TGTGCCAGCAGTTACTCGCGTCAGGGGTTCTATGGCTACACCTTC. Translation: CASSYSRQGFYGYTF.

In nucleotides, the CDR3 is TGTGCCAGCACCCGCTTGGGGGCGGGGCTGGACGGCAATCAGCCCCAGCATTTT. Its translation is CASTRLGAGLDGNQPQHF. The chain has TRBV28 and TRBJ1-5, with D tentatively TRBD1 (6 bases). V was trimmed by 7 bases and J by 2 bases, leaving 24 bases between them. Germline V gives CDR1 MDHEN, CDR2 SYDVKM. This CDR3 spans 18 amino acids. Full variable domain (missing parts from reference TRBV28 and TRBJ1-5): DVKVTQSSRYLVKRTGEKVFLECVQDMDHENMFWYRQDPGLGLRLIYFSYDVKMKEKGDIPEGYSVSREKKERFSLILESASTNQTSMYLCASTRLGAGLDGNQPQHFGDGTRLSIL.

The rearrangement links TRBV12-2 to TRBJ2-1; the D call TRBD2 from the table was never checked on the DNA. TRBV12-2 is a known pseudogene. The CDR3 is 16 amino acids. CDR3 DNA: TGTGCAAGTCGCCGGCGGGACTTAGCGGTCTACAATGAGCAGTTCTTC. Its translation: CASRRRDLAVYNEQFF.

CDR3 loop: CASSLRGRTEAFF. The CDR3 nucleotides are TGTGCCAGCAGCTTAAGAGGGCGCACTGAAGCTTTCTTT. The chain has TRBV7-2 and TRBJ1-1, with D unclear. Trimming pared 2 bases from V and 4 bases from J, leaving 8 bases between. Germline-derived CDR1 and CDR2 are SGHTA and FQGNSA. The length of the CDR3 is 13 residues.

The chain recombines TRBV4-3 with TRBJ1-1; no clear D gene. With 0 bases removed from V and 1 base from J, the gap between germline ends came to 9 bases. The CDR3 spans 15 residues. Per germline, CDR1 LGHNA and CDR2 YSLEER. CDR3 in amino acids: CASSQDLAENTEAFF. The CDR3 DNA reads as TGCGCCAGCAGCCAAGATCTGGCGGAGAACACTGAAGCTTTCTTT.

The gene calls are TRBV5-1 and TRBJ2-2; 7 nucleotides align to TRBD1. The CDR3 is 16 amino acids. With 0 bases clipped from V and 0 bases from J, the junction kept 2 bases outside the gene matches. From germline, CDR1 is SGHRS and CDR2 YFSETQ. CDR3 protein: CASSLVQGANTGELFF. CDR3 coding DNA: TGCGCCAGCAGCTTGGTTCAGGGGGCGAACACCGGGGAGCTGTTTTTT.

The genes are TRBV4-3 and TRBJ2-5; D is unclear. The CDR3 is 15 amino acids. Germline CDR1 is LGHNA and CDR2 is YSLEER. The V and J ends lost 1 base and 0 bases respectively, with 9 bases between them. The CDR3 region is CASSQGVGYQETQYF. DNA for the CDR3: TGCGCCAGCAGCCAAGGGGTGGGGTACCAAGAGACCCAGTACTTC.

The gene calls are TRBV5-8 and TRBJ2-2; D remains ambiguous. Germline V gives CDR1 SGHTS, CDR2 YDEGEE. Trimming pared 1 base from V and 6 bases from J, leaving 4 bases between. The CDR3 is 12 residues long. The CDR3 nucleotides read TGTGCCAGCAGCTTGTTTTCCGGGGAGCTGTTTTTT. Protein: CASSLFSGELFF.

The rearrangement joins TRBV9 to TRBJ2-3, with D perhaps matching TRBD1 or TRBD2 (5 bases each). With 7 bases removed from V and 8 bases from J, the gap between germline ends came to 5 bases. The CDR3 contains 9 residues. The germline CDR1 and CDR2 sequences are SGDLS and YYNGEE. DNA of the CDR3: TGTGCCAGCGGGGGTACGCAGTATTTT. It translates to CASGGTQYF.

The chain uses TRBV27 and TRBJ1-5; no reliable D call. From germline, CDR1 is MNHEY and CDR2 SMNVEV (reference sequence). CDR3 size: 15 residues. V shed 3 bases and J shed 2 bases, with 11 bases lying between them. This CDR3 reads CASSFTARGNQPQHF. In DNA, the CDR3 is TGTGCCAGCAGTTTCACCGCCCGGGGCAATCAGCCCCAGCATTTT.

The chain's CDR3 is CASSFTTSTDTQYF. The CDR3 region has the DNA TGTGCCAGCTCCTTCACTACTAGCACAGATACGCAGTATTTT. The chain combines TRBV18 with TRBJ2-3; D is ambiguous. This CDR3 has 14 residues. Trimming stripped 6 bases from V and 0 bases from J, with 10 bases between. The germline V gene has CDR1 KGHSH and CDR2 LQKENI.

The sample holds a few counts of this clone. The chain couples TRBV10-1 to TRBJ2-7; D might be TRBD2 (6 bases). CDR3 length: 14 amino acids. The V end lost 3 bases, the J end lost 0 bases, and 9 bases lay between the germline ends. Per germline, CDR1 WNHNN and CDR2 SYGVQD (reference sequence). The CDR3: CASSDPGGSYEQYF. For the CDR3, the DNA is TGCGCCAGCAGTGACCCCGGGGGCTCCTACGAGCAGTACTTC.

This chain's CDR3 is CAIRDPQSYEQYF. The DNA for the CDR3 is TGTGCCATCCGGGACCCCCAATCCTACGAGCAGTACTTC. The chain joins TRBV10-3 to TRBJ2-7; perhaps D is TRBD1 or TRBD2 (5 bases each). The germline CDR1 and CDR2 sequences are ENHRY and SYGVKD. V was pared by 8 bases and J by 1 base, with 12 bases between. This CDR3 is built from 13 residues.

The chain links TRBV2 to TRBJ2-3; 12 bases are shared with TRBD2. CDR3 size: 16 residues. V lost 5 bases to trimming and J lost 0 bases; unmatched junction nucleotides: 3. Per the germline V gene, CDR1 is SNHLY and CDR2 is FYNNEI. CDR3 loop: CASSLTSGGSTDTQYF. The CDR3 region has the DNA TGTGCCAGCAGTTTGACTAGCGGGGGTAGCACAGATACGCAGTATTTT.

The CDR3 sequence is CASSFQGYGYTF. The CDR3 nucleotides are TGTGCCAGCAGTTTTCAGGGTTATGGCTACACCTTC. This chain links TRBV6-5 with TRBJ1-2; D might be TRBD1 (5 bases). Trimming took off 4 bases at V and 5 bases at J, with 8 bases between the two ends. This CDR3 has 12 amino acids. CDR1 and CDR2 (germline): MNHEY, SVGAGI.

This clone came up once. J is TRBJ2-1 and V is TRBV25-1, with D possibly TRBD1 on 6 matching bases. From germline, CDR1 is MGHDK and CDR2 SYGVNS. With 8 bases removed from V and 6 bases from J, the gap between germline ends came to 20 bases. CDR3 size: 15 residues. CDR3 region: CASAILRGSGNEQFF. CDR3 nucleotides: TGTGCCAGCGCCATCCTCAGGGGATCAGGCAATGAGCAGTTCTTC.

The chain links TRBV4-3 to TRBJ2-5; possible D gene TRBD1, 6 bases. This CDR3 has 15 residues. Germline V gives CDR1 LGHNA, CDR2 YSLEER. Deletions cut 4 bases from V and 2 bases from J, with 14 bases between. The CDR3 DNA reads as TGCGCCAGCAGCCTGCAGACAGGCTTACAAGAGACCCAGTACTTC. Its protein product is CASSLQTGLQETQYF.

The chain is built from TRBV4-1 and TRBJ2-5, with 8 bases that match TRBD2. This CDR3 spans 15 amino acids. Germline assignment: CDR1 MGHRA and CDR2 YSYEKL. Trimming cost V 8 bases and J 4 bases; bases outside gene matches: 12. DNA for the CDR3: TGCGCCAGCGGTGGGAGTAGCGGGGTGTCAGAGACCCAGTACTTC. Translated, it gives CASGGSSGVSETQYF.